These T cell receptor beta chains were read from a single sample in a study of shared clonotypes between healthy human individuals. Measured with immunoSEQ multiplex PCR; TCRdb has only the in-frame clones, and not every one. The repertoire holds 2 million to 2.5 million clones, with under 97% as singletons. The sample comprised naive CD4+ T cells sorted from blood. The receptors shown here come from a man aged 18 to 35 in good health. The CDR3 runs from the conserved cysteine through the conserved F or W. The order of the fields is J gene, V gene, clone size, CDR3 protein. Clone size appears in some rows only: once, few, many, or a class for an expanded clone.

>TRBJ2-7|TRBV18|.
CASSPATGPYEQYF
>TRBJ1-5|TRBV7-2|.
CASSLGVDINQPQHF
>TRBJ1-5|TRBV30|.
CAWSGGGWRQPQHF
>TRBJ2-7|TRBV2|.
CASTRTTTSYEQYF
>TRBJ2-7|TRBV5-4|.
CASSLSPGSSYEQYF
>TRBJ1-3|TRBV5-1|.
CASSLGGSTNTIYF
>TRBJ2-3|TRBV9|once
CASSVKDSYTDTQYF
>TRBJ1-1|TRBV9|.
CASSVGLSERDTEAFF
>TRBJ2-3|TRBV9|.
CASSVSSGALNTDTQYF
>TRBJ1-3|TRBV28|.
CATGPLGNTIYF
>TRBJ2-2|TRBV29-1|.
CSGDRANTGELFF
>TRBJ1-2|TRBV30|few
CAWTRTGYGYTF
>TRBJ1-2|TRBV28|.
CASSLVGGGYTF
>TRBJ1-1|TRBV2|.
CASRARMNTEAFF
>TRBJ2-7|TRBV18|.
CASSAGQGYTYEQYF
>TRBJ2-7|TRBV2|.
CASSEGGLQGWGEQYF
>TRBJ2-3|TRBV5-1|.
CASRRDGAWADTQYF
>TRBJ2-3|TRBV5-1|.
CASSGVTMTDTQYF
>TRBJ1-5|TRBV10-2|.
CASGGQAGQPQHF
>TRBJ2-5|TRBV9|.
CATSVGSLAGGETQYF
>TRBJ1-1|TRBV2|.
CASRAKTGAGTEAFF
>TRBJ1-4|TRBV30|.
CAWSRGLKGEKLFF
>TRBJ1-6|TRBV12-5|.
CASGMAGQRIYSPLHF
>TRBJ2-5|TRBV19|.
CASSIGTQETQYF
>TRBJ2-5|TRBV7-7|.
CASSLGRGKPSQETQYF
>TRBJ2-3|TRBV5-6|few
CASSSAGTDTQYF
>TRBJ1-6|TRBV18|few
CASSPSAQTGASPLHF
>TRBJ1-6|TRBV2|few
CASSNRDYNSPLHF
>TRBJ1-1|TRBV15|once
CATSRNQQGYTEAFF
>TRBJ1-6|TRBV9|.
CASSPTGLSPLHF
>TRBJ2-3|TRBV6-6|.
CASTDSSGGGTDTQYF
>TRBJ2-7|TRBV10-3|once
CAISNTGVSYEQYF
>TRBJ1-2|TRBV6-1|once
CASTLLLNGYTF
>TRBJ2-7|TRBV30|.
CAWRTPGRDSYEQYF
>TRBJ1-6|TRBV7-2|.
CASSLVGGQTHSPLHF
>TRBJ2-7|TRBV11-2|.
CASSLAAGPEQYF
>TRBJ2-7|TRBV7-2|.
CASSPGTGGYEQYF
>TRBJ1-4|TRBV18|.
CASSPKAGTVVEKLFF
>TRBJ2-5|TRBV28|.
CATSLGRETQYF
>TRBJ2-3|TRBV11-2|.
CASSPWDIQRSTDTQYF
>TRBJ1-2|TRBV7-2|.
CASSPFGGTSYGYTF
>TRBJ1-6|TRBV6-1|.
CASSTDSYNSPLHF
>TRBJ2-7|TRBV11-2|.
CASSLVLGTYEQYF
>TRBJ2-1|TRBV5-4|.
CASSRREREAHEQFF
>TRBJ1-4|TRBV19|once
CASSIGTGTGGGTNEKLFF
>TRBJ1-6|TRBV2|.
CASSEQANSPLHF
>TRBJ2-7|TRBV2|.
CASSDRVRLYEQYF
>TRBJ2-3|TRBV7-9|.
CASSSDISDTQYF
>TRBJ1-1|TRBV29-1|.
CSVVLTLNTEAFF
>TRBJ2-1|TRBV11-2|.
CASSLNRGPGNEQFF
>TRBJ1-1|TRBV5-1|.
CASSLEPAQNTEAFF
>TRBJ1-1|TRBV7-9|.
CASSRHRDSSTEAFF
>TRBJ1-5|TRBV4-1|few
CASSQEARVLQPQHF
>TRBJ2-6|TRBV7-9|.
CASSPLGAGRTGANVLTF
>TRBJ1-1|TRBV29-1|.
CSVTGHLNTEAFF
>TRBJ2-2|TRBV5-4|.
CASSLAGGSGELFF
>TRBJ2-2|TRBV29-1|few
CSVGSGLNTGELFF